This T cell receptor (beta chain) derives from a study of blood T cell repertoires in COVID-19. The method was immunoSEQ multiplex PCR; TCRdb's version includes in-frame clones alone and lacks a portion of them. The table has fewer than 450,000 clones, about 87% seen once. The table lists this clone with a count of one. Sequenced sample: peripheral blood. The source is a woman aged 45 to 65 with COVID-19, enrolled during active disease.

The CDR3 DNA sequence: TGTGCCAGCAGTGGTGGACTAGCGGGTACCTACACAGATACGCAGTATTTT. Translated, it gives CASSGGLAGTYTDTQYF. The V and J genes are TRBV2 and TRBJ2-3, with TRBD2 matching 11 bases. Germline-derived CDR1 and CDR2 are SNHLY and FYNNEI. The CDR3 sequence is 17 residues long. V dropped 4 bases and J dropped 2; count of bases not matched to a gene: 8.